This T cell receptor beta chain stems from a study of blood T cells in healthy people across ages. About the research overall: Capturing about one barcoded beta molecule per two T cells was achieved by template switching.

Alongside a J-beta primer mix, a sample-barcoded 5' primer served in a second PCR lasting about 6 to 12 cycles. TCRdb recomputed calls from the 5' RACE reads with MiXCR, one row per CDR3 protein. The top ten clones hold approximately 2% of a sample with 1.5 million to 2 million distinct CDR3 sequences, around half of them seen once. In regard to this clonotype: Its cognate antigen is unknown.

Study-level results: It was not known whether donors were CMV positive (a possible confounder of expanded clonotype changes). Estimated diversity that came from one million T cells was considered an underestimate.

Per germline, CDR1 SNHLY and CDR2 FYNNEI. This CDR3 is 15 amino acids long. V dropped 3 bases and J dropped 5; count of bases not matched to a gene: 9. Sequencing was performed on blood. The chain joins TRBV2 to TRBJ2-7, with 8 bases fitting TRBD1. The clonotype was recovered from a woman aged 40 to 55 in good health. CDR3 in amino acids: CASSEGQATGDEQYF. For the CDR3, the DNA is TGTGCCAGCAGTGAGGGACAGGCGACGGGGGACGAGCAGTACTTC. Looking up the rest from reference TRBV2 and TRBJ2-7 gives the full variable domain: EPEVTQTPSHQVTQMGQEVILRCVPISNHLYFYWYRQILGQKVEFLVSFYNNEISEKSEIFDDQFSVERPDGSNFTLKIRSTKLEDSAMYFCASSEGQATGDEQYFGPGTRLTVT.